This passage covers 17 T cell receptor beta chains from one sample sequenced in a study of T-cell reconstitution after alpha-beta-depleted transplantation in children. Unique molecular identifiers were incorporated during preparation of the TCRbeta library. TCRdb recomputed calls from the PCR reads with MiXCR, one row per CDR3 protein. Of about 590,000 distinct CDR3 sequences in the sample, 10% to 15% were seen once. The sequencing here drew on PBMCs, mostly from graft donor cells, taken 360 days after TCRalphabeta/CD19-depleted stem cell transplant. The receptors originated from a male patient younger than 18 who had a stem cell transplant for acute myeloid leukemia, so the T cells may come from the graft donor.

V usage is TRBV19 and J usage is TRBJ2-5; the D is unclear. Germline V gene data show CDR1 as LNHDA and CDR2 as SQIVND (reference sequence). The CDR3 sequence is 13 residues long. V lost 3 bases and J lost 3, with 8 bases in between. Here the CDR3 DNA reads TGTGCCAGTAGTATTGTCTGGGAAGAGACCCAGTACTTC. It encodes CASSIVWEETQYF.

The gene calls are TRBV5-1 and TRBJ2-7; 9 bases line up with TRBD2. The ends lost 4 bases at V and 1 base at J; junction bases unmatched: 9. Germline lookup yields CDR1 SGHRS and CDR2 YFSETQ. The CDR3 runs to 16 residues. CDR3: CASSRMTSGDSYEQYF. CDR3 nucleotides: TGCGCCAGCAGCCGGATGACTAGCGGTGATTCCTACGAGCAGTACTTC.

This clonotype has more than one count but fewer than ten. The rearrangement joins TRBV5-6 to TRBJ1-4; 7 bases map to TRBD1. Germline CDR1 is SGHDT and CDR2 is YYEEEE. The V gene end was trimmed by 4 bases and the J gene end by 3 bases; junction bases not matched to a gene: 12. The CDR3 has 17 amino acids. The DNA for the CDR3 is TGTGCCAGCAGCCTAAGACAGGGCGTGTATGCTAATGAAAAACTGTTTTTT. Amino acid sequence: CASSLRQGVYANEKLFF.

This clonotype was seen ten or more times. The chain is built from TRBV29-1 and TRBJ1-2; D remains unclear. In germline, CDR1 is SQVTM, CDR2 ANQGSEA. CDR3 length: 12 residues. The ends were cut back, 5 bases at V and 0 bases at J, with 7 bases in the middle. CDR3 in amino acids: CSVLNPNYGYTF. For the CDR3, the DNA is TGCAGCGTTTTAAATCCTAACTATGGCTACACCTTC. The variable domain in full, completed from reference TRBV29-1 and TRBJ1-2, reads SAVISQKPSRDICQRGTSLTIQCQVDSQVTMMFWYRQQPGQSLTLIATANQGSEATYESGFVIDKFPISRPNLTFSTLTVSNMSPEDSSIYLCSVLNPNYGYTFGSGTRLTVV.

This clonotype was counted a few times. The V call is TRBV12-3 or TRBV12-4, the J call TRBJ2-7; D possibly corresponds to TRBD1 (5 bases). Trimming cost V 6 bases and J 0 bases, with 15 bases left between them. The CDR3 is 15 residues long. The CDR3 DNA follows: TGTGCCAGCAGCCCGAAGGGGCTTAGCTCCTACGAGCAGTACTTC. It specifies CASSPKGLSSYEQYF.

This clonotype has a handful of counts. V is TRBV6-2 or TRBV6-3 and J is TRBJ2-7, with a tentative D call TRBD2 (5 bases). Trimming pared 11 bases from V and 6 bases from J, leaving 14 bases between. CDR1 and CDR2 from the germline V gene are MNHEY and SVGEGT. The length of the CDR3 is 11 residues. The CDR3 bases are TGTGCCGCACTAGGAGGCCGCGAGCAGTACTTC. It yields the protein CAALGGREQYF.

The chain carries TRBV3-1 and TRBJ2-7; a weak D match, TRBD2 (6 bases). The CDR3 covers 14 residues. Trimming pared 1 base from V and 6 bases from J, leaving 13 bases between. Germline V lookup: CDR1 LGHDT, CDR2 YNNKEL (reference sequence). Here the CDR3 reads CASSQVPGEVEQYF. The CDR3 DNA is TGTGCCAGCAGCCAAGTTCCGGGAGAGGTCGAGCAGTACTTC.

This clonotype has only a few counts. The chain employs TRBV7-9 and TRBJ2-6; no clear D gene. The length of the CDR3 is 14 residues. V lost 7 bases and J 0 bases, leaving 7 bases between the germline ends. CDR1 SEHNR and CDR2 FQNEAQ come from the germline V gene (reference sequence). The CDR3 bases are TGTGCCAGCATTGGGGACTCTGGGGCCAACGTCCTGACTTTC. It codes for CASIGDSGANVLTF.

This clonotype was recorded at least ten times. The chain uses TRBV9 and TRBJ2-7; the D is unclear. CDR3 size: 14 residues. Germline lookup yields CDR1 SGDLS and CDR2 YYNGEE. V lost 4 bases and J 3 bases, leaving 14 bases between the germline ends. CDR3 bases: TGTGCCAGCAGCCTCCGAGATAGAGGCTACGAGCAGTACTTC. Amino acid sequence: CASSLRDRGYEQYF.

This chain joins TRBV3-1 and TRBJ2-2; maybe TRBD1 (6 bases). CDR1 is LGHDT, CDR2 YNNKEL, per germline (reference sequence). Trimming stripped 0 bases from V and 5 bases from J, with 19 bases between. The CDR3 loop spans 18 amino acids. CDR3: CASSQEMGQGRRTGELFF. The CDR3 DNA reads TGTGCCAGCAGCCAAGAGATGGGGCAGGGGCGCCGGACCGGGGAGCTGTTTTTT.

This clonotype was observed many times. The junction departs from the called germline gene at one end, perhaps through a read error. The gene calls are TRBV7-7 and TRBJ2-5; no definite D call. This CDR3 has 14 amino acids. CDR1 and CDR2 (germline): SSHAT, FNYEAQ (reference sequence). The CDR3 DNA follows: TGTGCTAGCAGCTCTGGACCGGTACAAGAGACCCAGTACTTC. As protein: CASSSGPVQETQYF. Based on the CDR3 plus reference TRBV7-7 and TRBJ2-5, the full variable domain is GAGVSQSPRYKVTKRGQDVTLRCDPISSHATLYWYQQALGQGPEFLTYFNYEAQPDKSGLPSDRFSAERPEGSISTLTIQRTEQRDSAMYRCASSSGPVQETQYFGPGTRLLVL.

In this sample, this clonotype turned up a few times. This chain uses TRBV27 with TRBJ1-6; 8 nucleotides agree with TRBD1. V gave up 0 bases and J gave up 10 bases; unmatched junction bases: 8. The CDR3 runs 16 residues. Looked up from germline, CDR1 is MNHEY and CDR2 is SMNVEV (reference sequence). The CDR3 sequence: CASSLSGTGYRSPLHF. CDR3 DNA: TGTGCCAGCAGTTTATCGGGGACAGGCTATCGGTCACCCCTCCACTTT.

The rearrangement uses TRBV18 and TRBJ2-3, with TRBD1 identical over 7 bases. Germline-derived CDR1 and CDR2 are KGHSH and LQKENI. The CDR3 totals 15 residues. V shed 6 bases and J 3 bases; nucleotides not matched to a gene: 9. This CDR3 is CASSSRQGRTDTQYF. CDR3 nucleotide sequence: TGTGCCAGCTCGTCTCGACAGGGAAGGACAGATACGCAGTATTTT.

This sequence joins TRBV27 and TRBJ2-7; TRBD1 or TRBD2 may be the D gene (5 bases each). The CDR3 totals 14 residues. Germline V lookup: CDR1 MNHEY, CDR2 SMNVEV (reference sequence). The V gene lost 3 bases and the J gene lost 3 bases, with 12 bases spanning the gap. In nucleotides, the CDR3 is TGTGCCAGCAGTTTTGGGGACGTGCGCTACGAGCAGTACTTC. Translating gives CASSFGDVRYEQYF.

In DNA, the CDR3 is TGCAGTGCTAGATCCTCCTGGACTAGCGGGAGCGCAGATACGCAGTATTTT. It is translated as CSARSSWTSGSADTQYF. J is TRBJ2-3 and V is TRBV20-1; 13 bases align to TRBD2. The CDR3 totals 17 residues. Germline CDR1 is DFQATT and CDR2 is SNEGSKA (reference sequence). J lost 4 bases, V lost 2 bases, and 9 bases had no gene match.

This clonotype was seen only once. The rearrangement links TRBV20-1 to TRBJ2-1; D is undetermined. CDR3 length equals 12 residues. Looked up from germline, CDR1 is DFQATT and CDR2 is SNEGSKA (reference sequence). Between the trimmed V and J ends, which lost 8 bases and 6 bases, there was a span of 14 bases. CDR3 in amino acids: CSSCCPGNEQFF. CDR3 bases: TGCAGTTCCTGTTGCCCGGGCAATGAGCAGTTCTTC.

This chain joins TRBV15 and TRBJ2-2, with D uncertain. The CDR3 runs 15 residues. The germline V gene has CDR1 LNHNV and CDR2 YYDKDF (reference sequence). Trimming stripped 2 bases from V and 7 bases from J, with 14 bases between. CDR3 DNA sequence: TGTGCCACCAGCAGATTTCGGGCCGTAATCGGGGAGCTGTTTTTT. This encodes CATSRFRAVIGELFF.